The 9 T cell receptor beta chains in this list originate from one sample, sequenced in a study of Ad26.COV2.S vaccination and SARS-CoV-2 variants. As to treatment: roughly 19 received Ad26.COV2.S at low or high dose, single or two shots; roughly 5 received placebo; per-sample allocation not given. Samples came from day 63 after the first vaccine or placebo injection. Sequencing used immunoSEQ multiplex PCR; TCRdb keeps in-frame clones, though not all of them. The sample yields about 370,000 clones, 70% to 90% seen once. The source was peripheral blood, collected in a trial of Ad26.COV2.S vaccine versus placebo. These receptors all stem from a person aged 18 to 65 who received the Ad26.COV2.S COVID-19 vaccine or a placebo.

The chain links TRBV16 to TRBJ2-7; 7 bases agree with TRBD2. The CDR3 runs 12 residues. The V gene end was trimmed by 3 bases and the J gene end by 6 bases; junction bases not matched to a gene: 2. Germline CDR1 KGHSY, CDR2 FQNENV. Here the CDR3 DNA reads TGTGCCAGCAGCCAGGGGGGGGGCGAGCAGTACTTC. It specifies CASSQGGGEQYF.

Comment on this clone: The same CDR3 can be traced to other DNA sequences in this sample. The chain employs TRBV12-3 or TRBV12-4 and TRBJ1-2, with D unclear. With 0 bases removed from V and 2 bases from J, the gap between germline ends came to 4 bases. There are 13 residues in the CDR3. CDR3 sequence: CASSLAGNYGYTF. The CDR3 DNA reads TGTGCCAGCAGTTTAGCTGGGAACTATGGCTACACCTTC.

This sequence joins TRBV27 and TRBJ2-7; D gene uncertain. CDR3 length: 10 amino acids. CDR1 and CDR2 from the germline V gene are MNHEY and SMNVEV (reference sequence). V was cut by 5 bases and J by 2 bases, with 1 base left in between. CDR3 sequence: CASSAYEQYF. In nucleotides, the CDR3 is TGTGCCAGCAGTGCCTACGAGCAGTACTTC.

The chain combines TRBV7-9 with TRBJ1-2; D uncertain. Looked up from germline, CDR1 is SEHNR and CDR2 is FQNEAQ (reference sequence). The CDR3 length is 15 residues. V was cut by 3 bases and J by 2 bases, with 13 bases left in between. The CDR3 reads CASSLGSDGNYGYTF. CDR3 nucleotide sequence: TGTGCCAGCAGCTTGGGGTCGGACGGCAACTATGGCTACACCTTC.

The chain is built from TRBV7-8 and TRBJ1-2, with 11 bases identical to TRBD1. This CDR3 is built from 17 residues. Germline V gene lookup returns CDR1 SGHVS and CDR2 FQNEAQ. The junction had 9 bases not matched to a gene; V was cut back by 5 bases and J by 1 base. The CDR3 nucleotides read TGTGCCAGCAGCCCGGGGACAGGGGGGACTTTTAACTATGGCTACACCTTC. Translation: CASSPGTGGTFNYGYTF.

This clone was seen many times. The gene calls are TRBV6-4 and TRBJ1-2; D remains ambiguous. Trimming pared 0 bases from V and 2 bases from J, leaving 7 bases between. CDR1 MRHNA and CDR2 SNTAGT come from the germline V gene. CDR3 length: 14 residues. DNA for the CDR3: TGTGCCAGCAGTGACTCGCTGGGGAACTATGGCTACACCTTC. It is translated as CASSDSLGNYGYTF.

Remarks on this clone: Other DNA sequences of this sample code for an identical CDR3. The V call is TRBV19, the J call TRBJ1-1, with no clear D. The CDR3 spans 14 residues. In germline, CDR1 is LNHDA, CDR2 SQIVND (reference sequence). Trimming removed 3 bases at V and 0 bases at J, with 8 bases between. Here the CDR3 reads CASSISQMNTEAFF. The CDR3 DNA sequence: TGTGCCAGTAGTATTTCGCAGATGAACACTGAAGCTTTCTTT.

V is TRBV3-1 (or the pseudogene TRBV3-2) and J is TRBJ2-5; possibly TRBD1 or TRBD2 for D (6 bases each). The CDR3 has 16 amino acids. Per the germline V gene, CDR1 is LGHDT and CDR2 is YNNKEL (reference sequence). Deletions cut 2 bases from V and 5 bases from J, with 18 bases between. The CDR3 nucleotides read TGTGCCAGCAGCCAAACCTTGGGGGGCCGGGCCGAGACCCAGTACTTC. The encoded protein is CASSQTLGGRAETQYF.

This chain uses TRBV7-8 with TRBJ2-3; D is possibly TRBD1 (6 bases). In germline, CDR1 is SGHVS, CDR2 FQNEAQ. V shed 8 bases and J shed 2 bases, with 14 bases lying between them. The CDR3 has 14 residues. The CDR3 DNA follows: TGTGCCAGCCGTGGGACAATTTTCACAGATACGCAGTATTTT. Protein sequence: CASRGTIFTDTQYF.